Sequencing of this T cell receptor beta chain was carried out in a study of molecular identifiers for immune sequencing clone quantification. For the study at large: In replicates, RNA taken from approximately 20,000 or 98,000 naive CD8 cells was divided five ways, and four portions underwent sequencing.

This clonotype was observed many times. In TCRdb, the PCR reads were re-called with MiXCR into one record per CDR3 protein. Of 250,000 to 400,000 distinct CDR3 sequences in the sample, about 20% were seen once. Naive CD8 T cells were picked out by sorting for CD8+CD4-CCR7+CD45RA+. The receptor comes from a human donor in good health. Some libraries in this study had Jurkat cell RNA spiked in. The sample was naive CD8+ T cells from blood, with Jurkat cell RNA spiked in. This sample's subset: FACS-sorted CD8+CD4-CCR7+CD45RA+ naive T cells.

CDR3 protein: CASSFPNTQYF. Here the CDR3 DNA reads TGTGCCAGCAGCTTCCCTAATACGCAGTATTTT. V gene TRBV7-9 combines with J gene TRBJ2-3; D call uncertain. The CDR3 loop spans 11 amino acids. Trimming left V 3 bases short and J 7 bases short, with 5 bases between. Per the germline V gene, CDR1 is SEHNR and CDR2 is FQNEAQ (reference sequence).